The clone carrying this T cell receptor beta chain was recorded a few times. The antigen is undetermined. Over a period of over five days at 37 degrees C, the mixed lymphocyte reaction cells were cocultured. The sample is drawn from a study of siplizumab effects on memory and regulatory T cells. Study outcomes and limitations: In unstimulated cells, naive T cells appeared more diverse than memory T cells and seemed major alloresponse contributors. In roughly 75-95% of proliferating CD4+ or CD8+ clones, a naive or memory phenotype could not be assigned. The mean Treg-derived percentage of mappable alloreactive CD4+ clones was under 75% with siplizumab compared with under 30% in controls.

Measured with immunoSEQ multiplex PCR; TCRdb has only the in-frame clones, and not every one. Altogether 15,000 to 20,000 clones are present, about 45% being singletons, with the ten largest covering over 6%. Germline V lookup: CDR1 MNHEY, CDR2 SVGAGI. V lost 6 bases and J lost 2; bases outside the gene matches: 4. The CDR3 length is 13 residues. This receptor was identified in a human donor in good health; the cells came from an allogeneic mixed lymphocyte reaction. Some clones in this sample may be carry-over from other donors' samples. V usage is TRBV6-5 and J usage is TRBJ2-7; TRBD2 matches at 7 bases. Sequencing was performed on CFSE-low (dividing) CD4+ T cells sorted from an allogeneic mixed lymphocyte reaction. CDR3 nucleotide sequence: TGTGCCAGCAGGCTCAGCGGGACCTACGAGCAGTACTTC. It is translated as CASRLSGTYEQYF.